Listed below are T cell receptor beta chains from one sample, sequenced in a study of read filtering for tumor transcriptome and immune sequencing. TCRdb reanalysed the reads using MiXCR and keeps one entry per CDR3 protein. The sample records 100,000 to 150,000 distinct CDR3 sequences, around 13% being singletons. The sample consisted of a population of CD138-negative cells sorted from bone marrow. The receptors come from a donor over 35 with multiple myeloma. The CDR3 runs from the conserved cysteine through the conserved F or W. The D gene is left open where the match is weak. Size is omitted from some rows. Given values are once, few, many or a class for expanded clones.

J: TRBJ2-7; V: TRBV20-1; D: .; size: many; CDR3: CSAREVSRSSYEQYF; DNA: TGCAGTGCCAGGGAGGTTAGCCGGAGCTCCTACGAGCAGTACTTC
J: TRBJ1-2; V: TRBV6-5; D: .; size: many; CDR3: CASSYPGGYGYTF; DNA: TGTGCCAGCAGTTACCCTGGCGGCTATGGCTACACCTTC
J: TRBJ1-1; V: TRBV24-1; D: TRBD1; size: many; CDR3: CATSGAATGGKTFF; DNA: TGTGCCACCAGTGGTGCTGCGACAGGGGGAAAGACTTTCTTT
J: TRBJ1-5; V: TRBV7-9; D: .; size: many; CDR3: CASSEGGVQPQHF; DNA: TGTGCCAGCAGCGAGGGAGGGGTTCAGCCCCAGCATTTT
J: TRBJ2-1; V: TRBV7-9; D: .; size: once; CDR3: CASSPPLGRVRGDEQFF; DNA: TGTGCCAGCAGCCCTCCCCTTGGGCGCGTAAGGGGGGATGAGCAGTTCTTC
J: TRBJ2-1; V: TRBV28; D: TRBD2; size: many; CDR3: CASTSGLAFYNEQFF; DNA: TGTGCCAGCACCTCGGGACTAGCTTTCTACAATGAGCAGTTCTTC
J: TRBJ1-5; V: TRBV30; D: TRBD1; size: few; CDR3: CAWSVQGGGEQPQHF; DNA: TGTGCCTGGAGTGTACAAGGAGGGGGCGAACAGCCCCAGCATTTT
J: TRBJ2-3; V: TRBV19; D: TRBD1; size: many; CDR3: CASSFTGGADTQYF; DNA: TGTGCCAGTAGTTTTACAGGGGGCGCGGATACGCAGTATTTT
J: TRBJ2-1; V: TRBV11-2; D: TRBD2; size: .; CDR3: CASSFSGSYNGQFF; DNA: TGTGCCAGCAGCTTCAGCGGGAGCTACAATGGGCAGTTCTTC
J: TRBJ2-7; V: TRBV19; D: TRBD1; size: many; CDR3: CASSDRDEQYF; DNA: TGTGCCAGTTCGGACAGGGACGAGCAGTACTTC
J: TRBJ2-1; V: TRBV9; D: TRBD2; size: .; CDR3: CASSVLAGGGYEQFF; DNA: TGTGCCAGCAGCGTACTAGCGGGAGGTGGCTATGAGCAGTTCTTC
J: TRBJ2-2; V: TRBV11-2; D: TRBD2; size: .; CDR3: CASSPGTSGSGGELFF; DNA: TGTGCCAGCAGCCCTGGGACTAGCGGGAGTGGCGGGGAGCTGTTTTTT
J: TRBJ2-2; V: TRBV24-1; D: .; size: many; CDR3: CATSDFERNTGELFF; DNA: TGTGCCACCAGTGATTTTGAACGGAACACCGGGGAGCTGTTTTTT
J: TRBJ2-1; V: TRBV6-5; D: TRBD1; size: many; CDR3: CASSWDSFEGNEQFF; DNA: TGTGCCAGCAGTTGGGACAGCTTCGAGGGGAATGAGCAGTTCTTC
J: TRBJ2-2; V: TRBV10-3; D: .; size: .; CDR3: CAISDTPGAGKNTGELFF; DNA: TGTGCCATCAGTGACACCCCGGGCGCAGGGAAGAACACCGGGGAGCTGTTTTTT
J: TRBJ2-1; V: TRBV6-2/TRBV6-3; D: TRBD2; size: many; CDR3: CASSYRTSAYNEQFF; DNA: TGTGCCAGCAGTTACCGGACTAGCGCCTACAATGAGCAGTTCTTC
J: TRBJ2-1; V: TRBV19; D: TRBD2; size: many; CDR3: CASSIISGRRNNEQFF; DNA: TGTGCCAGTAGTATAATCAGCGGGAGAAGGAACAATGAGCAGTTCTTC
J: TRBJ1-1; V: TRBV2; D: TRBD1; size: many; CDR3: CASGQDSSREAFF; DNA: TGTGCCAGCGGACAGGACAGTTCTCGTGAAGCTTTCTTT
J: TRBJ2-2; V: TRBV13; D: TRBD1; size: many; CDR3: CASSLVGQGDTGELFF; DNA: TGTGCCAGCAGCTTAGTTGGACAGGGGGACACCGGGGAGCTGTTTTTT
J: TRBJ2-7; V: TRBV6-5; D: TRBD1; size: many; CDR3: CATVQDRTYEQYF; DNA: TGTGCCACCGTACAGGACAGGACCTACGAGCAGTACTTC
J: TRBJ2-1; V: TRBV6-6; D: TRBD2; size: .; CDR3: CASVPSGNRDEQFF; DNA: TGTGCCAGCGTCCCTAGCGGGAACAGGGATGAGCAGTTCTTC
J: TRBJ2-7; V: TRBV9; D: .; size: many; CDR3: CASSVVAGSYEQYF; DNA: TGTGCCAGCAGCGTAGTGGCAGGCAGCTACGAGCAGTACTTC
J: TRBJ2-7; V: TRBV29-1; D: TRBD2; size: .; CDR3: CSAISSGRVAYEQYF; DNA: TGCAGCGCAATTAGTAGCGGGAGAGTCGCCTACGAGCAGTACTTC
J: TRBJ2-3; V: TRBV10-2; D: TRBD1; size: many; CDR3: CASSESRTGLVAQYF; DNA: TGCGCCAGCAGTGAGTCCCGGACAGGGTTAGTTGCGCAGTATTTT
J: TRBJ1-5; V: TRBV6-2/TRBV6-3; D: TRBD1; size: .; CDR3: CASSYRQGARGNQPQHF; DNA: TGTGCCAGCAGTTACCGACAGGGGGCGCGGGGCAATCAGCCCCAGCATTTT
J: TRBJ2-7; V: TRBV5-1; D: .; size: many; CDR3: CASSSRTDPKDEQYF; DNA: TGCGCCAGCAGCTCACGGACAGACCCAAAGGACGAGCAGTACTTC
J: TRBJ1-2; V: TRBV29-1; D: .; size: many; CDR3: CSVDRGFYGYTF; DNA: TGCAGCGTTGATCGGGGCTTCTATGGCTACACCTTC
J: TRBJ2-7; V: TRBV9; D: TRBD2; size: many; CDR3: CASSSSGSWDYEQYF; DNA: TGTGCCAGCAGCTCTAGCGGGAGTTGGGACTACGAGCAGTACTTC
J: TRBJ1-4; V: TRBV29-1; D: .; size: many; CDR3: CSVEASRHSGKLFF; DNA: TGCAGCGTTGAAGCTTCGAGACATAGCGGCAAACTGTTTTTT
J: TRBJ2-5; V: TRBV28; D: .; size: many; CDR3: CASSFRAIQETQYF; DNA: TGTGCCAGCAGTTTTCGGGCGATACAAGAGACCCAGTACTTC
J: TRBJ1-4; V: TRBV2; D: TRBD1; size: many; CDR3: CASSLTGQPREKLFF; DNA: TGTGCCAGCAGTCTCACGGGACAGCCTAGGGAAAAACTGTTTTTT
J: TRBJ1-3; V: TRBV19; D: .; size: .; CDR3: CASSTSGLSGNTIYF; DNA: TGTGCCAGTAGTACTTCAGGCCTCTCTGGAAACACCATATATTTT
J: TRBJ1-1; V: TRBV7-9; D: .; size: many; CDR3: CASSYKQDSGAFF; DNA: TGTGCCAGCAGTTATAAACAGGACTCGGGAGCTTTCTTT
J: TRBJ1-2; V: TRBV6-5; D: .; size: many; CDR3: CASRTEYGYTF; DNA: TGTGCCAGCAGGACAGAATATGGCTACACCTTC
J: TRBJ2-5; V: TRBV29-1; D: TRBD1; size: few; CDR3: CSVATGGFRETQYF; DNA: TGCAGCGTTGCGACAGGGGGCTTTAGAGAGACCCAGTACTTC
J: TRBJ2-7; V: TRBV20-1; D: TRBD2; size: many; CDR3: CSAPVEGGSSYEQYF; DNA: TGCAGTGCTCCCGTCGAGGGAGGGAGCTCCTACGAGCAGTACTTC
J: TRBJ2-7; V: TRBV3-1; D: .; size: .; CDR3: CASSQHSPEQYF; DNA: TGTGCCAGCAGCCAACATAGCCCAGAGCAGTACTTC
J: TRBJ2-7; V: TRBV10-2; D: TRBD2; size: few; CDR3: CASSELSSGNSYEQYF; DNA: TGCGCCAGCAGTGAGTTATCTAGCGGGAACTCCTACGAGCAGTACTTC
J: TRBJ2-3; V: TRBV5-7; D: .; size: few; CDR3: CASSSGHSTGDTQYF; DNA: TGTGCCAGCAGCTCAGGACACTCTACGGGGGATACGCAGTATTTT
J: TRBJ2-2; V: TRBV20-1; D: .; size: many; CDR3: CSARGRGELFF; DNA: TGCAGTGCTAGAGGTCGCGGGGAGCTGTTTTTT
J: TRBJ1-2; V: TRBV6-6; D: .; size: many; CDR3: CASSNGGALYGYTF; DNA: TGTGCCAGCAGTAACGGGGGGGCCCTTTATGGCTACACCTTC
J: TRBJ2-5; V: TRBV3-1; D: .; size: .; CDR3: CASSQADKGETQYF; DNA: TGTGCCAGCAGCCAAGCTGACAAGGGGGAGACCCAGTACTTC
J: TRBJ1-4; V: TRBV27; D: .; size: many; CDR3: CASRVRGGSEKLFF; DNA: TGTGCCAGCCGAGTTCGGGGGGGAAGTGAAAAACTGTTTTTT
J: TRBJ1-1; V: TRBV7-2; D: .; size: many; CDR3: CASSSRRGVSTEAFF; DNA: TGTGCCAGCAGCTCGCGGCGGGGTGTGAGCACTGAAGCTTTCTTT
J: TRBJ2-7; V: TRBV6-6; D: .; size: many; CDR3: CASSRGKYEQYF; DNA: TGTGCCAGCAGTAGAGGGAAATACGAGCAGTACTTC
J: TRBJ2-2; V: TRBV10-3; D: TRBD2; size: many; CDR3: CATRTSGSDGELFF; DNA: TGTGCCACCAGGACTAGCGGGAGTGACGGGGAGCTGTTTTTT
J: TRBJ2-1; V: TRBV24-1; D: .; size: many; CDR3: CATGGKNYNEQFF; DNA: TGTGCCACCGGGGGGAAGAACTACAATGAGCAGTTCTTC
J: TRBJ2-7; V: TRBV6-5; D: TRBD2; size: many; CDR3: CASSEKGRGQYF; DNA: TGTGCCAGCAGTGAAAAGGGGAGGGGGCAGTACTTC
J: TRBJ2-5; V: TRBV5-4; D: TRBD2; size: few; CDR3: CASSTLASGMETQYF; DNA: TGTGCCAGCAGCACTTTGGCTAGCGGGATGGAGACCCAGTACTTC
J: TRBJ2-7; V: TRBV12-3/TRBV12-4; D: TRBD2; size: many; CDR3: CASSFRHGRADEQYF; DNA: TGTGCCAGCAGTTTTAGACACGGGAGGGCTGACGAGCAGTACTTC
J: TRBJ2-1; V: TRBV11-3; D: TRBD2; size: many; CDR3: CASSTGGTSGRDNEQFF; DNA: TGTGCCAGCAGTACAGGCGGGACTAGCGGGAGGGACAATGAGCAGTTCTTC
J: TRBJ2-1; V: TRBV7-9; D: .; size: many; CDR3: CASSLAVWDEQFF; DNA: TGTGCCAGCAGCTTAGCCGTTTGGGATGAGCAGTTCTTC
J: TRBJ2-5; V: TRBV20-1; D: TRBD1; size: .; CDR3: CSARETGRETQYF; DNA: TGCAGTGCTAGAGAGACAGGGAGAGAGACCCAGTACTTC
J: TRBJ2-6; V: TRBV7-2; D: .; size: many; CDR3: CASSLEGQGKAGANVLTF; DNA: TGTGCCAGCAGCTTAGAAGGGCAGGGTAAAGCAGGGGCCAACGTCCTGACTTTC